This paragraph covers one TCR beta chain sequence. What it recognizes is unknown. This specimen comes from a study of T cells in Graves' hyperthyroidism and ophthalmopathy. Study-wide results and caveats: A median about 6 months before onset, the model predicted ophthalmopathy. Within blood appeared most thyroid clonotypes that had expanded above 0.001.

The CDR3 sequence is 15 residues long. The germline V and J ends were trimmed by 7 bases and 7 bases, with 23 bases remaining between them. Germline V gives CDR1 SGHVS, CDR2 FQNEAQ. TCR beta CDR3 regions were amplified from RNA transcripts. TCR CDR3 regions were first amplified by RT-PCR with HTBI primers. TCRdb re-called the multiplex PCR reads through MiXCR, storing one row per CDR3 protein. The sample lists 500,000 to 800,000 distinct CDR3 sequences, over 40% occurring once. The V call is TRBV7-8, the J call TRBJ2-7, with TRBD1 as a possible D gene (5 bases). Sequenced sample: peripheral blood or thyroid tissue (not recorded which). The receptor was derived from an adult man with Graves' disease, either hyperthyroidism or ophthalmopathy (not recorded which). CDR3 residues: CASMTDIRSYNEQYF. The CDR3 bases are TGTGCCAGCATGACGGACATTCGCTCCTACAATGAGCAGTACTTC.